This is a list of T cell receptor beta chains from one sample in a study of cytomegalovirus exposure and HLA in healthy donors. The repertoire was sequenced with immunoSEQ multiplex PCR; TCRdb's copy has only in-frame clones and lacks some. The sample lists tens of thousands of clones; around 81% were seen once. Sequenced: PBMCs. These receptors all come from a man aged 35-49 years in good health and CMV-seronegative. The CDR3 runs from the conserved cysteine through the conserved F or W. Each record gives: J gene, D gene, V gene, clone size, CDR3 protein, CDR3 DNA. D genes are given only for firm matches. The size of a clone is reported for some rows only, either as once, few or many, or as a class for expanded clones.

j_gene: TRBJ1-2; d_gene: TRBD1; v_gene: TRBV15; abundance: -; CDR3aa: CATYDPDRDHGYTF; CDR3nt: TGTGCCACCTATGACCCGGACAGGGACCATGGCTACACCTTC
j_gene: TRBJ2-7; d_gene: TRBD1; v_gene: TRBV5-1; abundance: -; CDR3aa: CASSFAQGAPSEQYF; CDR3nt: TGCGCCAGCAGCTTTGCACAGGGGGCTCCAAGCGAGCAGTACTTC
j_gene: TRBJ2-5; d_gene: -; v_gene: TRBV4-1; abundance: -; CDR3aa: CASSPQQGGVQETQYF; CDR3nt: TGCGCCAGCAGCCCCCAGCAGGGTGGAGTACAAGAGACCCAGTACTTC
j_gene: TRBJ2-3; d_gene: TRBD2; v_gene: TRBV7-9; abundance: -; CDR3aa: CASSPGGTRGRDTQYF; CDR3nt: TGTGCCAGCAGCCCGGGGGGGACTCGGGGCCGAGATACGCAGTATTTT
j_gene: TRBJ2-5; d_gene: -; v_gene: TRBV7-2; abundance: -; CDR3aa: CASSLRRGIETQYF; CDR3nt: TGTGCCAGCAGCTTGAGGCGGGGAATAGAGACCCAGTACTTC
j_gene: TRBJ2-2; d_gene: -; v_gene: TRBV2; abundance: -; CDR3aa: CASSELKLTGELFF; CDR3nt: TGTGCCAGCAGTGAACTAAAGCTTACCGGGGAGCTGTTTTTT
j_gene: TRBJ1-3; d_gene: TRBD1; v_gene: TRBV5-4; abundance: -; CDR3aa: CASSWGQVLENTIYF; CDR3nt: TGTGCCAGCAGCTGGGGACAGGTCCTGGAAAACACCATATATTTT
j_gene: TRBJ2-7; d_gene: -; v_gene: TRBV5-8; abundance: -; CDR3aa: CASSLAVAVYEQYF; CDR3nt: TGTGCCAGCAGCTTGGCGGTAGCGGTCTACGAGCAGTACTTC
j_gene: TRBJ2-5; d_gene: TRBD1; v_gene: TRBV9; abundance: -; CDR3aa: CASSPTATGGTETQYF; CDR3nt: TGTGCCAGCAGCCCCACGGCGACAGGGGGAACAGAGACCCAGTACTTC
j_gene: TRBJ2-2; d_gene: -; v_gene: TRBV7-3; abundance: -; CDR3aa: CASSLNPGSGNTGELFF; CDR3nt: TGTGCCAGCAGCTTAAACCCGGGGAGTGGGAACACCGGGGAGCTGTTTTTT
j_gene: TRBJ2-7; d_gene: -; v_gene: TRBV5-1; abundance: -; CDR3aa: CASSLTDSYEQYF; CDR3nt: TGCGCCAGCAGCCTGACAGATTCCTACGAGCAGTACTTC
j_gene: TRBJ1-5; d_gene: -; v_gene: TRBV15; abundance: few; CDR3aa: CATSTRQTGRPQHF; CDR3nt: TGTGCCACCAGCACACGACAGACGGGGAGGCCACAGCATTTT
j_gene: TRBJ1-6; d_gene: TRBD1; v_gene: TRBV14; abundance: -; CDR3aa: CASSILEQGAALHF; CDR3nt: TGTGCCAGCAGTATCCTAGAGCAGGGGGCCGCCCTCCACTTT
j_gene: TRBJ2-7; d_gene: TRBD1; v_gene: TRBV19; abundance: -; CDR3aa: CASSTGQNTYEQYF; CDR3nt: TGTGCCAGTAGCACGGGACAGAACACCTACGAGCAGTACTTC
j_gene: TRBJ1-4; d_gene: -; v_gene: TRBV5-1; abundance: -; CDR3aa: CASSLKQGGEKLFF; CDR3nt: TGCGCCAGCAGCCTAAAACAGGGCGGCGAAAAACTGTTTTTT
j_gene: TRBJ1-1; d_gene: TRBD1; v_gene: TRBV10-3; abundance: -; CDR3aa: CAIRDPGQGASEAFF; CDR3nt: TGTGCCATCAGGGACCCGGGACAGGGGGCGTCTGAAGCTTTCTTT
j_gene: TRBJ2-7; d_gene: -; v_gene: TRBV6-1; abundance: -; CDR3aa: CASSEQQTGYEQYF; CDR3nt: TGTGCCAGCAGTGAACAGCAAACGGGCTACGAGCAGTACTTC
j_gene: TRBJ2-5; d_gene: TRBD1; v_gene: TRBV5-1; abundance: -; CDR3aa: CASSLEAGGEWETQYF; CDR3nt: TGCGCCAGCAGCTTGGAGGCAGGGGGCGAATGGGAGACCCAGTACTTC
j_gene: TRBJ1-4; d_gene: TRBD1; v_gene: TRBV4-2; abundance: once; CDR3aa: CASSPRDRGRESEKLFF; CDR3nt: TGTGCCAGCAGCCCGCGAGACAGGGGGCGGGAGAGTGAAAAACTGTTTTTT
j_gene: TRBJ2-1; d_gene: -; v_gene: TRBV2; abundance: -; CDR3aa: CASSEGASGSTSVNEQFF; CDR3nt: TGTGCCAGCAGTGAAGGGGCGTCGGGGAGTACCTCAGTGAATGAGCAGTTCTTC
j_gene: TRBJ1-1; d_gene: -; v_gene: TRBV5-1; abundance: once; CDR3aa: CASSTSRGLNTEAFF; CDR3nt: TGCGCCAGCAGCACTTCCAGGGGATTGAACACTGAAGCTTTCTTT
j_gene: TRBJ1-6; d_gene: TRBD1; v_gene: TRBV5-8; abundance: -; CDR3aa: CASSLAGTGDSPLHF; CDR3nt: TGTGCCAGCAGCTTGGCTGGGACAGGGGATTCACCCCTCCACTTT
j_gene: TRBJ2-3; d_gene: -; v_gene: TRBV27; abundance: -; CDR3aa: CASSPTPGVTDTQYF; CDR3nt: TGTGCCAGCAGTCCAACACCGGGGGTCACAGATACGCAGTATTTT
j_gene: TRBJ1-4; d_gene: -; v_gene: TRBV15; abundance: few; CDR3aa: CATSRDPREKLFF; CDR3nt: TGTGCCACCAGCAGAGATCCGAGGGAAAAACTGTTTTTT
j_gene: TRBJ1-1; d_gene: TRBD1; v_gene: TRBV11-2; abundance: -; CDR3aa: CASRSLTGGSTEAFF; CDR3nt: TGTGCCAGCAGAAGCCTAACAGGGGGTAGCACTGAAGCTTTCTTT
j_gene: TRBJ1-4; d_gene: -; v_gene: TRBV2; abundance: -; CDR3aa: CASSGGGATNEKLFF; CDR3nt: TGTGCCAGCAGTGGAGGGGGGGCAACTAATGAAAAACTGTTTTTT
j_gene: TRBJ2-7; d_gene: TRBD1; v_gene: TRBV27; abundance: once; CDR3aa: CASSFGGQGAYEQYF; CDR3nt: TGTGCCAGCAGTTTCGGAGGACAGGGGGCCTACGAGCAGTACTTC
j_gene: TRBJ1-6; d_gene: -; v_gene: TRBV5-1; abundance: -; CDR3aa: CASSLGGKNSPLHF; CDR3nt: TGCGCCAGCAGCTTGGGAGGGAAAAATTCACCCCTCCACTTT
j_gene: TRBJ2-3; d_gene: -; v_gene: TRBV5-1; abundance: -; CDR3aa: CASSLDTRGSTDTQYF; CDR3nt: TGCGCCAGCAGCTTAGACACTCGAGGGAGCACAGATACGCAGTATTTT
j_gene: TRBJ1-1; d_gene: TRBD1; v_gene: TRBV19; abundance: -; CDR3aa: CASTAFWGQGTEAFF; CDR3nt: TGTGCCAGTACTGCTTTTTGGGGACAGGGGACTGAAGCTTTCTTT
j_gene: TRBJ1-4; d_gene: TRBD1; v_gene: TRBV28; abundance: -; CDR3aa: CASSFGTVNEKLFF; CDR3nt: TGTGCCAGCAGTTTTGGGACAGTTAATGAAAAACTGTTTTTT
j_gene: TRBJ2-7; d_gene: TRBD1; v_gene: TRBV9; abundance: -; CDR3aa: CASSRSGQGLKLEQYF; CDR3nt: TGTGCCAGCAGCCGGTCCGGACAGGGATTGAAACTGGAGCAGTACTTC
j_gene: TRBJ2-7; d_gene: TRBD2; v_gene: TRBV6-1; abundance: -; CDR3aa: CASYVTSGREGEQYF; CDR3nt: TGTGCCAGCTACGTGACTAGCGGGAGGGAGGGGGAGCAGTACTTC
j_gene: TRBJ2-1; d_gene: TRBD1; v_gene: TRBV10-3; abundance: -; CDR3aa: CAISRTGTYNEQFF; CDR3nt: TGTGCCATCTCCCGGACAGGGACCTACAATGAGCAGTTCTTC
j_gene: TRBJ2-7; d_gene: TRBD1; v_gene: TRBV7-8; abundance: -; CDR3aa: CASSLERDRNSYEQYF; CDR3nt: TGTGCCAGCAGCTTAGAACGGGACAGGAACTCCTACGAGCAGTACTTC
j_gene: TRBJ2-1; d_gene: TRBD2; v_gene: TRBV27; abundance: -; CDR3aa: CASSLISGRWSSYNEQFF; CDR3nt: TGTGCCAGCAGTTTAATTAGCGGGAGATGGAGCTCCTACAATGAGCAGTTCTTC
j_gene: TRBJ1-5; d_gene: -; v_gene: TRBV30; abundance: -; CDR3aa: CAMAKEANQPQHF; CDR3nt: TGTGCCATGGCGAAGGAGGCTAATCAGCCCCAGCATTTT
j_gene: TRBJ1-5; d_gene: TRBD1; v_gene: TRBV28; abundance: -; CDR3aa: CASSSTGVRSNQPQHF; CDR3nt: TGTGCCAGCAGTTCGACAGGGGTCCGTAGCAATCAGCCCCAGCATTTT
j_gene: TRBJ1-1; d_gene: -; v_gene: TRBV27; abundance: -; CDR3aa: CASRRQPWRLGDTEAFF; CDR3nt: TGTGCCAGCAGACGACAGCCCTGGCGCCTAGGGGACACTGAAGCTTTCTTT
j_gene: TRBJ1-5; d_gene: -; v_gene: TRBV30; abundance: -; CDR3aa: CAWSVGGGGNQPQHF; CDR3nt: TGTGCCTGGAGTGTCGGAGGGGGGGGCAATCAGCCCCAGCATTTT
j_gene: TRBJ2-2; d_gene: TRBD2; v_gene: TRBV19; abundance: -; CDR3aa: CASSIGGVLNTGELFF; CDR3nt: TGTGCCAGTAGTATCGGGGGGGTGTTGAACACCGGGGAGCTGTTTTTT
j_gene: TRBJ1-4; d_gene: TRBD1; v_gene: TRBV5-8; abundance: -; CDR3aa: CASSLHGIQGKLFF; CDR3nt: TGTGCCAGCAGCTTGCATGGGATACAGGGGAAACTGTTTTTT
j_gene: TRBJ1-4; d_gene: -; v_gene: TRBV28; abundance: -; CDR3aa: CASSLSRALRKLFF; CDR3nt: TGTGCCAGCAGTTTATCCCGAGCATTAAGAAAACTGTTTTTT
j_gene: TRBJ2-7; d_gene: TRBD1; v_gene: TRBV6-1; abundance: -; CDR3aa: CATKQGESSYEQYF; CDR3nt: TGTGCCACCAAACAGGGGGAGAGCTCCTACGAGCAGTACTTC